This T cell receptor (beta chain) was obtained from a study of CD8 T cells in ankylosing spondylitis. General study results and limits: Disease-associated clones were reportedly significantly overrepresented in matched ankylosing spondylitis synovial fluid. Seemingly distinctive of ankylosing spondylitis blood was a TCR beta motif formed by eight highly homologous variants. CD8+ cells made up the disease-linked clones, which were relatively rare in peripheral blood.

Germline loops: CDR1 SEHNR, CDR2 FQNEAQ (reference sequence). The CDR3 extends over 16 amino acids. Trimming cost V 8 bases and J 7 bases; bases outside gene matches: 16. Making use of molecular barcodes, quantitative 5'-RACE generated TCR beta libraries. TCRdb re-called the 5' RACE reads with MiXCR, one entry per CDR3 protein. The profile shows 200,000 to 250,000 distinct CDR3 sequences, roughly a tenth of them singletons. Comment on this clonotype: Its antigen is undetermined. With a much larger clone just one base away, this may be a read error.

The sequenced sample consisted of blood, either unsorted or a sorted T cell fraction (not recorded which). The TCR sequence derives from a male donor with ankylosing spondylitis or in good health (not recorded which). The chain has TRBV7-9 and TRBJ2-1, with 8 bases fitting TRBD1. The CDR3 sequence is CASCHLPGQETNEQFF. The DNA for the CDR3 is TGTGCCAGCTGCCATCTTCCGGGACAGGAGACGAATGAGCAGTTCTTC.